A single sample gave rise to the 16 T cell receptor beta chains below, sequenced in a study of blood T cells in healthy people across ages (dated by TCRdb to the mid-2010s). Libraries were prepared through 5' RACE. The sample was run on an Illumina HiSeq 2500. A second PCR of roughly 6 to 12 cycles was performed with a sample-barcoded 5' primer and a J-beta primer mix. TCRdb itself trimmed the public reads at Q25 with fastp, ran MiXCR and retained productive beta chains. Each entry is one CDR3 protein sequence, shown with its most common DNA and genes. Present in this sample are approximately 690,000 distinct CDR3 sequences, under 65% of which were seen just once. The ten largest clones capture over 35% of the sample. Sequenced sample: blood. The source of these receptors is a man aged 55 to 69 in good health.

In this sample, this clonotype turned up once. The V gene is TRBV11-2, the J gene TRBJ2-1; TRBD1 agrees at 8 bases. Per the germline V gene, CDR1 is SGHAT and CDR2 is FQNNGV. The CDR3 length is 15 residues. V was pared by 4 bases and J by 0 bases, with 2 bases of the junction left unmatched. The CDR3 loop is CASSWDRNSYNEQFF. The CDR3 DNA sequence: TGTGCCAGCAGCTGGGACAGGAACTCCTACAATGAGCAGTTCTTC.

The chain joins TRBV6-5 to TRBJ1-6, with D unresolved. The CDR3 extends over 13 amino acids. Germline CDR1 MNHEY, CDR2 SVGAGI. The V end lost 2 bases, the J end lost 10 bases, and 9 bases lay between the germline ends. The chain's CDR3 is CASSYLRSSPLHF. The DNA for the CDR3 is TGTGCCAGCAGTTACCTGAGAAGCTCACCCCTCCACTTT.

This clonotype turned up a few times. The rearrangement joins TRBV7-2 to TRBJ1-2; D gene uncertain. V gave up 3 bases and J gave up 2 bases, with 7 bases separating them. In germline, CDR1 is SGHTA, CDR2 FQGNSA. The CDR3 contains 13 residues. Here the CDR3 DNA reads TGTGCCAGCAGCTTTACACCCAACTATGGCTACACCTTC. Amino acid sequence: CASSFTPNYGYTF.

This chain joins TRBV5-8 and TRBJ2-5, with D perhaps given as TRBD1 or TRBD2 (5 bases each). V lost 4 bases, J lost 2 bases, and 12 bases lay in between. The germline V gene encodes CDR1 SGHTS and CDR2 YDEGEE. The CDR3 has 14 residues. CDR3 coding DNA: TGTGCCAGCAGCCGAGACTGGGGGCAAGAGACCCAGTACTTC. This translates into CASSRDWGQETQYF.

This clonotype was picked up a small number of times. V gene TRBV20-1 combines with J gene TRBJ1-6, with 8 bases fitting TRBD1. Trimming removed 0 bases from V and 7 bases from J; junction bases left unmatched: 11. Germline V gene lookup returns CDR1 DFQATT and CDR2 SNEGSKA (reference sequence). This CDR3 is built from 17 residues. The CDR3 DNA sequence: TGCAGTGCTAGAGATATAAACTCCGGGACAGGCAATTCACCCCTCCACTTT. Its translation: CSARDINSGTGNSPLHF.

The chain has TRBV2 and TRBJ1-5; D not resolved. V was pared by 4 bases and J by 4 bases, with 5 bases between. The CDR3 runs 12 residues. The germline CDR1 and CDR2 sequences are SNHLY and FYNNEI. Here the CDR3 reads CASSAGNQPQHF. DNA of the CDR3: TGTGCCAGCAGTGCGGGTAATCAGCCCCAGCATTTT.

The chain combines TRBV6-1 with TRBJ2-1, with D maybe TRBD2 (6 bases). This CDR3 comprises 17 residues. Trimming removed 6 bases from V and 4 bases from J, with 22 bases in between. Germline CDR1 reads MNHNS; CDR2 reads SASEGT. The chain's CDR3 is CASSLYGSGASYNEQFF. The DNA for the CDR3 is TGTGCCAGCAGCCTCTATGGTAGCGGAGCTTCTTACAATGAGCAGTTCTTC.

This clonotype has a handful of counts. The rearrangement joins TRBV18 to TRBJ1-5; D is uncertain. The V end lost 2 bases, the J end lost 2 bases, and 7 bases lay between the germline ends. Germline CDR1 is KGHSH and CDR2 is LQKENI. The length of the CDR3 is 14 residues. The CDR3 here is CASSPGWGNQPQHF. The CDR3, as DNA: TGTGCCAGCTCACCAGGGTGGGGCAATCAGCCCCAGCATTTT.

The chain recombines TRBV15 with TRBJ1-4; D gene ambiguous. The CDR3 is 13 amino acids. The germline V gene has CDR1 LNHNV and CDR2 YYDKDF (reference sequence). V lost 0 bases to trimming and J lost 8 bases, with 7 bases between them. The CDR3 loop is CATSRDPGEKLFF. DNA for the CDR3: TGTGCCACCAGCAGAGATCCCGGAGAAAAACTGTTTTTT.

This clonotype was found a few times. The gene calls are TRBV10-3 and TRBJ1-2; 10 positions match TRBD1. This CDR3 has 19 amino acids. From germline, CDR1 is ENHRY and CDR2 SYGVKD. Trimming took 3 bases from V and 8 from J; bases not matched to a gene: 21. CDR3 sequence reads: CAISDSPSGQGGVVGGYTF. Here the CDR3 DNA reads TGTGCCATCAGTGACTCCCCTTCCGGACAGGGGGGAGTTGTCGGCGGCTACACCTTC.

The chain joins TRBV20-1 to TRBJ1-2; tentative D call: TRBD1 (6 bases). Germline values: CDR1 DFQATT, CDR2 SNEGSKA (reference sequence). Trimming took off 3 bases at V and 2 bases at J, with 13 bases between the two ends. This CDR3 is 14 amino acids long. CDR3 region: CSASITGTNYGYTF. The CDR3 DNA reads as TGCAGTGCTAGTATTACAGGGACCAACTATGGCTACACCTTC.

This chain connects TRBV29-1 to TRBJ1-6; D not certain. V gave up 5 bases and J gave up 14 bases, with 22 bases separating them. Germline V lookup: CDR1 SQVTM, CDR2 ANQGSEA. CDR3 size: 14 residues. CDR3: CSVHYQTLHPALHF. The CDR3 nucleotides are TGCAGCGTTCATTACCAGACCCTGCACCCAGCCCTCCACTTT.

The rearrangement joins TRBV6-5 to TRBJ2-5; 9 bases agree with TRBD1. Germline V gene sequence: CDR1 MNHEY, CDR2 SVGAGI. V lost 5 bases and J lost 11; bases outside the gene matches: 12. The CDR3 consists of 14 residues. CDR3 bases: TGTGCCAGCAGTCTACAGGGGGCTCAGTACGGGCAGTACTTC. Protein sequence: CASSLQGAQYGQYF.

The V call is TRBV5-1, the J call TRBJ2-1; D is perhaps TRBD1 (6 bases). The CDR3 sequence is 15 residues long. Germline V gene lookup returns CDR1 SGHRS and CDR2 YFSETQ. Trimming took 2 bases from V and 4 from J, leaving 13 bases between them. The CDR3 bases are TGCGCCAGCAGCTTAGGGGACATGGCTTACAATGAGCAGTTCTTC. This gives the protein CASSLGDMAYNEQFF.

The V and J genes are TRBV29-1 and TRBJ2-5, with a possible D match to TRBD2 (5 bases). The CDR3 has 15 amino acids. Germline values: CDR1 SQVTM, CDR2 ANQGSEA. V gave up 4 bases and J gave up 0 bases, with 15 bases separating them. This CDR3 is CSVGGAAGYQETQYF. CDR3 coding DNA: TGCAGCGTTGGAGGAGCGGCGGGCTACCAAGAGACCCAGTACTTC.

The chain is built from TRBV6-1 and TRBJ2-7; weak D call: TRBD1 (6 bases). The CDR3 is 14 residues long. V was shortened by 6 bases and J by 0 bases, with 12 bases between the two germline ends. Germline assignment: CDR1 MNHNS and CDR2 SASEGT. CDR3 sequence reads: CASRPGQFSYEQYF. The CDR3 region has the DNA TGTGCCAGCAGACCCGGACAGTTCTCCTACGAGCAGTACTTC.